The entry below describes one T cell receptor (beta chain). Its target is not known. These data are taken from a study of T cell responses to AZD1222 COVID-19 vaccine. TCRdb keeps only in-frame clones here, not all; method: immunoSEQ multiplex PCR. The sample yields about 140,000 clones, over 90% seen once. Study outcomes and limitations: Unmutated regions of variants are reportedly targeted by nearly half of spike-specific TCRs.

The clonotype was recovered from an adult in good health. Specimen: peripheral blood, collected on day 0 of MenACWY control vaccination.

CDR3: CASSLARTGELFF. CDR3 nucleotides: TGTGCCAGCAGCTTGGCGAGAACCGGGGAGCTGTTTTTT. The chain couples TRBV5-4 to TRBJ2-2, with D uncertain. Germline assignment: CDR1 SGHNT and CDR2 YYREEE (reference sequence). V was cut by 0 bases and J by 5 bases, with 5 bases left in between. CDR3 length: 13 amino acids.